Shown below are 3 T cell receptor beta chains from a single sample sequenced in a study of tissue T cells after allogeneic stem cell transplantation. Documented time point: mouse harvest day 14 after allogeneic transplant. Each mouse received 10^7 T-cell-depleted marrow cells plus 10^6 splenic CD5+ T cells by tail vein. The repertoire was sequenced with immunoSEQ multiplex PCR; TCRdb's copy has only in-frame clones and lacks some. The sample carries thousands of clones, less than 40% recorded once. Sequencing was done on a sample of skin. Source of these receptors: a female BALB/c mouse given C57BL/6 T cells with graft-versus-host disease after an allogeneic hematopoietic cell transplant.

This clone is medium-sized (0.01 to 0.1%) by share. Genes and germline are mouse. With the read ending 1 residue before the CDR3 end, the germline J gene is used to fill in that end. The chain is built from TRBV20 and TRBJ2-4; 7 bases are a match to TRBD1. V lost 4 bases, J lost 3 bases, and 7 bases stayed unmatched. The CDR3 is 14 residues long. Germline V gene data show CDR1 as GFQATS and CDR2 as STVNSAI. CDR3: CGANRQGGQNTLYF. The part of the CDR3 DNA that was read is TGTGGTGCTAATCGACAGGGTGGACAAAACACCTTGTAC.

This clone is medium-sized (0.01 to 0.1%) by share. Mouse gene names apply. The CDR3 DNA, read in part, is TGTGCCAGCAGCCGACTGGGGGGGCTAAGTGAACAGTAC. The encoded protein is CASSRLGGLSEQY. The whole CDR3 protein is CASSRLGGLSEQYF. The rearrangement joins TRBV3 to TRBJ2-7; 12 bases match TRBD2. The observed sequence ends 1 residue before the CDR3 terminus, with the missing tail filled in from the germline J gene. This CDR3 contains 14 residues. V shed 5 bases, J shed 6 bases, and the junction held 5 bases outside the gene matches. Germline-derived CDR1 and CDR2 are SNHLY and FYNGKV (reference sequence).

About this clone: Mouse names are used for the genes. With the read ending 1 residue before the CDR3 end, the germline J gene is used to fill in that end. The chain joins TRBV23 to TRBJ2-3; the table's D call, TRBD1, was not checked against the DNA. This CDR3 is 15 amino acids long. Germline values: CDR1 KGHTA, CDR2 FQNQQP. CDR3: CSSSQSKGAAETLYF. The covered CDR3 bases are TGCTCCAGCAGTCAATCGAAGGGGGCTGCAGAAACGCTGTAT.